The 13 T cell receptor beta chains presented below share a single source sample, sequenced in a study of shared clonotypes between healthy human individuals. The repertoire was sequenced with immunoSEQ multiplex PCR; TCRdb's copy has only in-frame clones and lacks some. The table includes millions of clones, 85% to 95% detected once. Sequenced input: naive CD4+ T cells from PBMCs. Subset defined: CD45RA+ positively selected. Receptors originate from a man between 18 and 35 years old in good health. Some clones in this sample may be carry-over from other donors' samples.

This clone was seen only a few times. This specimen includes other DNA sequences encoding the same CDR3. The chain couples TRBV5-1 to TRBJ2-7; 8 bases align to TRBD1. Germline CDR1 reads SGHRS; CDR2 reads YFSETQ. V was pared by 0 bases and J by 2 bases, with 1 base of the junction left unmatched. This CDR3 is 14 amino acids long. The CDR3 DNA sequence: TGCGCCAGCAGCTTGGGGACAGGGACCTACGAGCAGTACTTC. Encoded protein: CASSLGTGTYEQYF.

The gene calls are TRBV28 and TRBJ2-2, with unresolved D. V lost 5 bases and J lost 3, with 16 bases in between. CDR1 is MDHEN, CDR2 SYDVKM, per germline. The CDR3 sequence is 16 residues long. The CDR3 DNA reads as TGTGCCAGCAGTGCACTACGGACGGCAGACACCGGGGAGCTGTTTTTT. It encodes CASSALRTADTGELFF.

In nucleotides, the CDR3 is TGCGCCAGCAGCTTCAGCCGGGACACCGGGACCTATGGCTACACCTTC. Its protein is CASSFSRDTGTYGYTF. The V gene is TRBV5-1, the J gene TRBJ1-2, with D perhaps TRBD1 (6 bases). The germline V and J ends were trimmed by 2 bases and 4 bases, with 18 bases remaining between them. The CDR3 totals 16 residues. In germline, CDR1 is SGHRS, CDR2 YFSETQ.

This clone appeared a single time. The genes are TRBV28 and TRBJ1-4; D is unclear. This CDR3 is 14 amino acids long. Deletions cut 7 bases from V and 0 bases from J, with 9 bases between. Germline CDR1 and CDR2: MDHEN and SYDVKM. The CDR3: CASNRPATNEKLFF. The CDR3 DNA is TGTGCCAGCAATAGGCCGGCAACTAATGAAAAACTGTTTTTT.

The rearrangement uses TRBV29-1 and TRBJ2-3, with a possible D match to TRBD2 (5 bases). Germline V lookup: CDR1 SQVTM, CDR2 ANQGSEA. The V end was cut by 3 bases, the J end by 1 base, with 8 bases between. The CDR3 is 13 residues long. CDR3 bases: TGCAGCGTTGAGTACGGGGGCACAGATACGCAGTATTTT. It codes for CSVEYGGTDTQYF.

The CDR3 DNA reads as TGTGCCCCCCGGGGGGGCGAAGGGGGCTACACCTTC. It translates to CAPRGGEGGYTF. This sequence joins TRBV9 and TRBJ1-2, with a tentative D call TRBD1 (6 bases). The germline gives CDR1 SGDLS, CDR2 YYNGEE. This CDR3 is 12 amino acids long. Trimming took 10 bases from V and 8 from J, leaving 18 bases between them.

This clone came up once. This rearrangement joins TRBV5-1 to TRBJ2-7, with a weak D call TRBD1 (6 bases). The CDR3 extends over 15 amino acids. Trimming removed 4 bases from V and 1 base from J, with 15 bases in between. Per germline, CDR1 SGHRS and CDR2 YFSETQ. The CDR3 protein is CASSPQPGESYEQYF. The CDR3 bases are TGCGCCAGCAGCCCTCAACCAGGGGAGTCCTACGAGCAGTACTTC. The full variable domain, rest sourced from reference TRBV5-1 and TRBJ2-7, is KAGVTQTPRYLIKTRGQQVTLSCSPISGHRSVSWYQQTPGQGLQFLFEYFSETQRNKGNFPGRFSGRQFSNSRSEMNVSTLELGDSALYLCASSPQPGESYEQYFGPGTRLTVT.

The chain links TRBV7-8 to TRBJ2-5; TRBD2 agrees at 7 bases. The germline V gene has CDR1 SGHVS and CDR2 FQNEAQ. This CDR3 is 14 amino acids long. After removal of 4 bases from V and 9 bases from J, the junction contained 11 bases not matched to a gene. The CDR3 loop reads CASSYGTTREPQYF. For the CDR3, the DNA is TGTGCCAGCAGCTACGGGACTACCCGTGAGCCCCAGTACTTC.

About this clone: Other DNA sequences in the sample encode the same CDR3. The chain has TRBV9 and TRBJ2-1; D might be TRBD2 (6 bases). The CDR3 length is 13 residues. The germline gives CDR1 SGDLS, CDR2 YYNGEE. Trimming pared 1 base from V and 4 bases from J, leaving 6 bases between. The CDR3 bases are TGTGCCAGCAGCGTACGGGGGTACAATGAGCAGTTCTTC. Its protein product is CASSVRGYNEQFF.

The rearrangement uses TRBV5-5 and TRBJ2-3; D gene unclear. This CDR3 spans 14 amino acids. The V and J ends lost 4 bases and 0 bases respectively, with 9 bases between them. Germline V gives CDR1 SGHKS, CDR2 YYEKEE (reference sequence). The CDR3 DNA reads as TGTGCCAGCAGCCCCGGTGGAAGCACAGATACGCAGTATTTT. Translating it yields CASSPGGSTDTQYF.

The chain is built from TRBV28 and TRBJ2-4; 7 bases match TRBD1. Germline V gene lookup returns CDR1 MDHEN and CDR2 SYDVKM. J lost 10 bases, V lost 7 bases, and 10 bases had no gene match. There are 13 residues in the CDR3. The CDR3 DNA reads TGTGCCAGCAACGGTGGGCCCAGGGGGATTCAGTACTTC. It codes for CASNGGPRGIQYF.

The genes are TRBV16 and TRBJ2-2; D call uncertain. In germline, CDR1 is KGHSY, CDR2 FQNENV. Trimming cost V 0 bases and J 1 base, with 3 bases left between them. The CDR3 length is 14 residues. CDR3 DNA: TGTGCCAGCAGCCAATCCCAGAACACCGGGGAGCTGTTTTTT. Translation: CASSQSQNTGELFF.

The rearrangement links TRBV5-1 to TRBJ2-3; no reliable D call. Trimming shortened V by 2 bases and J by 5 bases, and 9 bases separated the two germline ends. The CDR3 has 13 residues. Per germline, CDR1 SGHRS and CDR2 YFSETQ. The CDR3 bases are TGCGCCAGCAGCTTCCAACTGGAAGATACGCAGTATTTT. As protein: CASSFQLEDTQYF.